The 18 T cell receptor beta chains presented below share a single source sample, sequenced in a study of control samples from healthy donors and cancer patients. The repertoire was sequenced with immunoSEQ multiplex PCR; TCRdb's copy has only in-frame clones and lacks some. Across around 190,000 clones, the top ten clones capture 2.2% of the sample. Sequencing was carried out using blood. The receptors here all came from a woman aged 25 to 39 in good health.

V and J are TRBV13 and TRBJ2-7; D remains ambiguous. V shed 3 bases and J shed 2 bases, with 8 bases lying between them. CDR3 length: 13 residues. Per germline, CDR1 PRHDT and CDR2 FYEKMQ (reference sequence). CDR3 sequence (DNA): TGTGCCAGCAGCTTTCAAGGGCCCTACGAGCAGTACTTC. Encoded protein: CASSFQGPYEQYF.

This chain connects TRBV9 to TRBJ1-4; D not certain. Germline assignment: CDR1 SGDLS and CDR2 YYNGEE. V lost 0 bases to trimming and J lost 0 bases, with 12 bases between them. The CDR3 sequence is 17 residues long. Here the CDR3 DNA reads TGTGCCAGCAGCGTAGGACCCACCGGGTCAACTAATGAAAAACTGTTTTTT. The encoded protein is CASSVGPTGSTNEKLFF.

This chain uses TRBV7-2 with TRBJ1-1; D is unresolved. This CDR3 has 10 amino acids. Germline V CDR1 and CDR2: SGHTA, FQGNSA. V was clipped by 5 bases and J by 11 bases, with 9 bases between them. CDR3 protein: CASSILGAFF. The CDR3 DNA reads TGTGCCAGCAGCATTTTGGGCGCTTTCTTT.

Details on this clone: Other nucleotide sequences from this sample produce the same CDR3. The chain joins TRBV7-3 to TRBJ2-2; TRBD2 matches at 12 bases. The V segment lost 2 bases and the J segment 6 bases; nucleotides outside the gene matches: 4. This CDR3 has 16 residues. The germline V gene encodes CDR1 SGHTA and CDR2 FQGTGA. CDR3 nucleotide sequence: TGTGCCAGCAGCTTATTCTCTAGCGGGGGGGCCGGGGAGCTGTTTTTT. It translates to CASSLFSSGGAGELFF. Drawing the rest from reference TRBV7-3 and TRBJ2-2, the complete variable domain is GAGVSQTPSNKVTEKGKYVELRCDPISGHTALYWYRQSLGQGPEFLIYFQGTGAADDSGLPNDRFFAVRPEGSVSTLKIQRTERGDSAVYLCASSLFSSGGAGELFFGEGSRLTVL.

The gene calls are TRBV2 and TRBJ2-1, with 12 bases identical to TRBD2. J gave up 8 bases and V 1 base, and 9 bases lay outside the gene matches. This CDR3 spans 17 amino acids. The germline gives CDR1 SNHLY, CDR2 FYNNEI. DNA of the CDR3: TGTGCCAGCAGTGAAGAAAAATGGACTAGCGGGGTGGATGAGCAGTTCTTC. Amino acids: CASSEEKWTSGVDEQFF. The whole variable domain, remainder taken from reference TRBV2 and TRBJ2-1, is EPEVTQTPSHQVTQMGQEVILRCVPISNHLYFYWYRQILGQKVEFLVSFYNNEISEKSEIFDDQFSVERPDGSNFTLKIRSTKLEDSAMYFCASSEEKWTSGVDEQFFGPGTRLTVL.

V is TRBV28 and J is TRBJ1-2, with D possibly being TRBD1 (5 bases). This CDR3 is built from 16 residues. Germline lookup yields CDR1 MDHEN and CDR2 SYDVKM. Trimming shortened V by 1 base and J by 3 bases, and 15 bases separated the two germline ends. The CDR3 bases are TGTGCCAGCAGTTTATACCTTAGGGGCGAGGACTATGGCTACACCTTC. This encodes CASSLYLRGEDYGYTF.

V is TRBV5-5 and J is TRBJ2-7; 7 nucleotides align to TRBD1. The CDR3 runs 17 residues. The V and J ends lost 4 bases and 4 bases, in that order; junction bases with no gene match: 17. Germline lookup yields CDR1 SGHKS and CDR2 YYEKEE (reference sequence). The CDR3 here is CASSTAVGAGGGYEQYF. Here the CDR3 DNA reads TGTGCCAGCAGCACCGCTGTAGGTGCAGGGGGTGGGTACGAGCAGTACTTC.

Remarks on this clone: Other DNA sequences in this sample translate to the same CDR3. V usage is TRBV7-6 and J usage is TRBJ2-1, with 8 bases that match TRBD2. The length of the CDR3 is 16 residues. CDR1 is SGHVS and CDR2 is FNYEAQ in the germline V gene. V was pared by 1 base and J by 3 bases, with 5 bases of the junction left unmatched. The CDR3 DNA follows: TGTGCCAGCAGCTTAGGAGTCGCGGGGGGCTACAATGAGCAGTTCTTC. Its translation: CASSLGVAGGYNEQFF.

The chain combines TRBV3-1 (or the pseudogene TRBV3-2) with TRBJ1-6; 8 bases agree with TRBD1. V was clipped by 0 bases and J by 7 bases; unmatched bases: 17. Germline CDR1 LGHDT, CDR2 YNNKEL (reference sequence). The CDR3 has 20 residues. In DNA, the CDR3 is TGTGCCAGCAGCCAAGAAAGGGCCAGGGGGCGTCGGATAAGCAATTCACCCCTCCACTTT. This translates into CASSQERARGRRISNSPLHF.

The V gene is TRBV28, the J gene TRBJ2-1; 7 bases match TRBD2. This CDR3 comprises 18 residues. The germline V gene has CDR1 MDHEN and CDR2 SYDVKM. Trimming at V came to 5 bases and at J to 0 bases, leaving 13 bases not matched to a gene. The CDR3 nucleotides read TGTGCCAGCAGTCCCTTGCCTACTAGCGCAAGCTCCTACAATGAGCAGTTCTTC. Amino acids: CASSPLPTSASSYNEQFF. The full variable domain, with the rest looked up from reference TRBV28 and TRBJ2-1, is DVKVTQSSRYLVKRTGEKVFLECVQDMDHENMFWYRQDPGLGLRLIYFSYDVKMKEKGDIPEGYSVSREKKERFSLILESASTNQTSMYLCASSPLPTSASSYNEQFFGPGTRLTVL.

This chain links TRBV5-1 with TRBJ1-2; no definite D call. Germline CDR1 is SGHRS and CDR2 is YFSETQ. This CDR3 contains 15 residues. Trimming pared 4 bases from V and 0 bases from J, leaving 13 bases between. CDR3 in DNA: TGCGCCAGCAGCAGCCCAGGAGTCCCTAACTATGGCTACACCTTC. This sequence encodes CASSSPGVPNYGYTF.

The chain links TRBV19 to TRBJ2-1, with a weak D call TRBD2 (6 bases). The V gene lost 5 bases and the J gene lost 6 bases, with 14 bases spanning the gap. Per germline, CDR1 LNHDA and CDR2 SQIVND (reference sequence). This CDR3 is 14 amino acids long. The CDR3 loop reads CASSWASVTNEQFF. Here the CDR3 DNA reads TGTGCCAGTAGTTGGGCTAGCGTTACCAATGAGCAGTTCTTC.

This chain uses TRBV2 with TRBJ1-3; D is possibly TRBD1 (6 bases). CDR3 length: 14 amino acids. Trimming took 7 bases from V and 4 from J, leaving 14 bases between them. Germline V gene data show CDR1 as SNHLY and CDR2 as FYNNEI. DNA for the CDR3: TGTGCCAGCAAGTGGACAGACACAGGAAACACCATATATTTT. This sequence encodes CASKWTDTGNTIYF.

In DNA, the CDR3 is TGTGCCAGCACCGGGACATTTCCCGAGCAGTACTTC. It translates to CASTGTFPEQYF. This chain connects TRBV28 to TRBJ2-7; D is perhaps TRBD1 (6 bases). Trimming removed 7 bases at V and 6 bases at J, with 13 bases between. The CDR3 has 12 residues. Germline V CDR1 and CDR2: MDHEN, SYDVKM. Full variable domain (rest looked up from reference TRBV28 and TRBJ2-7): DVKVTQSSRYLVKRTGEKVFLECVQDMDHENMFWYRQDPGLGLRLIYFSYDVKMKEKGDIPEGYSVSREKKERFSLILESASTNQTSMYLCASTGTFPEQYFGPGTRLTVT.

This rearrangement joins TRBV30 to TRBJ2-7; D might be TRBD2 (6 bases). The V end was cut by 8 bases, the J end by 0 bases, with 11 bases between. This CDR3 has 12 amino acids. Per germline, CDR1 GTSNPN and CDR2 SVGIG (reference sequence). CDR3 nucleotide sequence: TGTGCCATACAGACTAGCTCCTACGAGCAGTACTTC. Its protein is CAIQTSSYEQYF.

The V call is TRBV3-1 (or the pseudogene TRBV3-2), the J call TRBJ2-3; tentatively, D is TRBD2 (5 bases). The V gene's germline CDR1 is LGHDT and CDR2 YNNKEL (reference sequence). Trimming took off 4 bases at V and 2 bases at J, with 16 bases between the two ends. The CDR3 loop spans 16 amino acids. The CDR3, as DNA: TGTGCCAGCAGCCTCGCCGGGATCAGTCCCACAGATACGCAGTATTTT. Encoded protein: CASSLAGISPTDTQYF.

This rearrangement joins TRBV4-3 to TRBJ1-6, with TRBD1 matching over 9 bases. The CDR3 runs 15 residues. J lost 9 bases, V lost 1 base, and 4 bases had no gene match. Germline CDR1 reads LGHNA; CDR2 reads YSLEER. The CDR3 DNA sequence: TGCGCCAGCAGCCAAGGCGGGACAGGGTTTTCACCCCTCCACTTT. Encoded protein: CASSQGGTGFSPLHF.

The gene calls are TRBV18 and TRBJ2-1, with D unresolved. Trimming shortened V by 6 bases and J by 6 bases, and 12 bases separated the two germline ends. CDR3 size: 13 residues. Germline V gene lookup returns CDR1 KGHSH and CDR2 LQKENI. The CDR3 loop reads CASSHDVINEQFF. The DNA of the CDR3 is TGTGCCAGCTCCCACGACGTTATCAATGAGCAGTTCTTC. The full variable domain, with the rest looked up from reference TRBV18 and TRBJ2-1, is NAGVMQNPRHLVRRRGQEARLRCSPMKGHSHVYWYRQLPEEGLKFMVYLQKENIIDESGMPKERFSAEFPKEGPSILRIQQVVRGDSAAYFCASSHDVINEQFFGPGTRLTVL.